These 31 T cell receptor beta chains share one sample of origin, sequenced in a study of CD8 T cells in ankylosing spondylitis. Study observations and caveats: Seven or eight highly homologous variants made up a TCR beta motif, and this motif appeared characteristic of ankylosing spondylitis blood.

Which antigens these TCRs recognize remains unknown. TCRdb passed the 5' RACE reads through MiXCR, listing each CDR3 protein once. The data contain some 700,000 distinct CDR3 sequences, around 19% of them seen just once; the ten biggest clones take up under 20%. The sequenced material came from blood, either unsorted or a sorted T cell fraction (not recorded which). These receptor sequences come from a male donor with ankylosing spondylitis.

This clonotype was seen ten or more times. The chain is built from TRBV7-3 and TRBJ2-3, with D hard to call. This CDR3 spans 12 amino acids. The germline gives CDR1 SGHTA, CDR2 FQGTGA. V was cut by 3 bases and J by 5 bases, with 6 bases left in between. The CDR3 DNA sequence: TGTGCCAGCAGCTTCTCGGGAGATACGCAGTATTTT. As protein: CASSFSGDTQYF.

The chain couples TRBV12-3 or TRBV12-4 to TRBJ2-1; TRBD2 matches at 8 bases. This CDR3 contains 15 residues. Germline trimming cut 6 bases from V and 7 bases from J; bases unmatched to any gene: 11. CDR3 in amino acids: CASRTPGLDGNEQFF. The CDR3, as DNA: TGTGCCAGCAGGACCCCGGGACTAGACGGAAATGAGCAGTTCTTC.

This clonotype occurred a few times. The rearrangement joins TRBV13 to TRBJ2-5; no definite D call. Germline V gene sequence: CDR1 PRHDT, CDR2 FYEKMQ (reference sequence). V was trimmed by 4 bases and J by 3 bases, leaving 12 bases between them. CDR3 length equals 14 residues. CDR3 loop: CASSSGNEEETQYF. In DNA form, the CDR3 reads TGTGCCAGCAGCTCCGGTAACGAGGAAGAGACCCAGTACTTC.

The chain joins TRBV5-1 to TRBJ1-2; no definite D call. CDR3 length: 15 residues. Per the germline V gene, CDR1 is SGHRS and CDR2 is YFSETQ. The V gene lost 1 base and the J gene lost 0 bases, with 10 bases spanning the gap. The CDR3 DNA follows: TGCGCCAGCAGCTTGTCGGCCACAGCTAACTATGGCTACACCTTC. Translated: CASSLSATANYGYTF.

CDR3 protein: CASSPGTSGRARTQYF. CDR3 bases: TGTGCCAGCAGCCCAGGCACTAGCGGGAGGGCGCGTACGCAGTATTTT. V gene TRBV9 combines with J gene TRBJ2-3; 13 bases agree with TRBD2. Germline V gene data show CDR1 as SGDLS and CDR2 as YYNGEE. This CDR3 is built from 16 residues. Trimming removed 4 bases from V and 8 bases from J; junction bases left unmatched: 10.

In its sample, this clonotype was seen a few times. The rearrangement uses TRBV18 and TRBJ2-7, with D tentatively TRBD2 (5 bases). Per germline, CDR1 KGHSH and CDR2 LQKENI. V was clipped by 5 bases and J by 2 bases, with 10 bases between them. The CDR3 is made up of 13 amino acids. CDR3 DNA sequence: TGTGCCAGCTCAGCGGGCACGACCTACGAGCAGTACTTC. Its translation is CASSAGTTYEQYF. Combining the CDR3 with reference TRBV18 and TRBJ2-7 gives the whole variable domain NAGVMQNPRHLVRRRGQEARLRCSPMKGHSHVYWYRQLPEEGLKFMVYLQKENIIDESGMPKERFSAEFPKEGPSILRIQQVVRGDSAAYFCASSAGTTYEQYFGPGTRLTVT.

The chain joins TRBV9 to TRBJ2-4; 8 bases are a match to TRBD1. CDR3 length: 13 amino acids. The germline gives CDR1 SGDLS, CDR2 YYNGEE. With V trimmed by 4 bases and J by 6 bases, 3 bases remained unmatched. CDR3 sequence reads: CASSYTGGNIQYF. The CDR3, as DNA: TGTGCCAGCAGCTACACAGGGGGAAACATTCAGTACTTC.

This sequence joins TRBV11-2 and TRBJ2-1; D is undetermined. V lost 1 base to trimming and J lost 0 bases, with 10 bases between them. Germline CDR1 reads SGHAT; CDR2 reads FQNNGV. The CDR3 covers 16 residues. The CDR3 DNA is TGTGCCAGCAGCTTAGGGATGGGAAGCTCCTACAATGAGCAGTTCTTC. Its translation is CASSLGMGSSYNEQFF.

This clonotype was recorded a few times. The genes are TRBV20-1 and TRBJ1-1; 8 bases are a match to TRBD1. The CDR3 runs to 15 residues. The V gene's germline CDR1 is DFQATT and CDR2 SNEGSKA (reference sequence). After removal of 2 bases from V and 1 base from J, the junction contained 6 bases not matched to a gene. CDR3 DNA: TGCAGTGCTAGAACGTTTGGGACAGGGAACACTGAAGCTTTCTTT. Protein sequence: CSARTFGTGNTEAFF.

J is TRBJ2-2 and V is TRBV24-1, with D hard to call. Germline V lookup: CDR1 KGHDR, CDR2 SFDVKD. V gave up 5 bases and J gave up 5 bases, with 17 bases separating them. The CDR3 spans 16 residues. CDR3 sequence (DNA): TGTGCCACCAGTGCCCCGCTCGGTTTCGGGACCGGGGAGCTGTTTTTT. Protein product: CATSAPLGFGTGELFF.

The chain couples TRBV20-1 to TRBJ1-2, with D maybe TRBD1 (5 bases). The germline V gene has CDR1 DFQATT and CDR2 SNEGSKA (reference sequence). The CDR3 is 17 residues long. The V gene lost 6 bases and the J gene lost 0 bases, with 23 bases spanning the gap. The CDR3 reads CSAPIGGTPSANYGYTF. The CDR3, as DNA: TGCAGTGCCCCGATAGGAGGGACCCCATCAGCTAACTATGGCTACACCTTC.

This clonotype was observed a handful of times. The rearrangement joins TRBV25-1 to TRBJ2-5; 7 bases match TRBD2. After removal of 6 bases from V and 2 bases from J, the junction contained 15 bases not matched to a gene. Germline V gene data show CDR1 as MGHDK and CDR2 as SYGVNS. The CDR3 consists of 17 residues. DNA of the CDR3: TGTGCCAGCAGCTCCGATGCGGGGGAGGGCGTACAAGAGACCCAGTACTTC. Amino acids: CASSSDAGEGVQETQYF.

This clonotype was observed a handful of times. V usage is TRBV24-1 and J usage is TRBJ2-1; 8 bases fit TRBD2. Germline CDR1 and CDR2: KGHDR and SFDVKD. With V trimmed by 1 base and J by 0 bases, 4 bases remained unmatched. The CDR3 consists of 17 residues. The chain's CDR3 is CATSDFVGTSSYNEQFF. CDR3 nucleotides: TGTGCCACCAGTGATTTCGTCGGGACTAGCTCCTACAATGAGCAGTTCTTC.

CDR3 nucleotide sequence: TGTGCCAGCAGTTTAACCTCTCGACTAGCGGATTACGAGCAGTACTTC. Translating it yields CASSLTSRLADYEQYF. The V and J genes are TRBV27 and TRBJ2-7; 9 nucleotides agree with TRBD2. The CDR3 has 16 residues. J lost 4 bases, V lost 2 bases, and 9 bases had no gene match. Per germline, CDR1 MNHEY and CDR2 SMNVEV (reference sequence).

The chain carries TRBV11-2 and TRBJ2-1, with 12 bases aligning to TRBD2. CDR1 is SGHAT and CDR2 is FQNNGV in the germline V gene. The CDR3 has 15 amino acids. V gave up 7 bases and J gave up 5 bases; unmatched junction bases: 6. The CDR3 region is CASIPSGRGNNEQFF. The CDR3 nucleotides are TGTGCCAGCATCCCTAGCGGGAGGGGCAACAATGAGCAGTTCTTC.

This chain connects TRBV29-1 to TRBJ1-4; tentatively, D is TRBD1 (5 bases). Germline CDR1 is SQVTM and CDR2 is ANQGSEA. V was shortened by 7 bases and J by 4 bases, with 13 bases between the two germline ends. The CDR3 has 13 residues. The CDR3 here is CSAGRGDNEKLFF. CDR3 coding DNA: TGCAGCGCGGGACGGGGGGATAATGAAAAACTGTTTTTT.

The chain is built from TRBV12-3 or TRBV12-4 and TRBJ2-5, with D perhaps TRBD1 (6 bases). CDR3 length equals 15 residues. Trimming took off 3 bases at V and 2 bases at J, with 13 bases between the two ends. CDR3 in DNA: TGTGCCAGCAGTTTCCCGGGACAAGAGCAAGAGACCCAGTACTTC. Its protein is CASSFPGQEQETQYF.

The rearrangement joins TRBV28 to TRBJ2-7; D gene unclear. The germline V and J ends were trimmed by 4 bases and 2 bases, with 15 bases remaining between them. The CDR3 is made up of 15 amino acids. Per germline, CDR1 MDHEN and CDR2 SYDVKM. CDR3 loop: CASSYGIGSPYEQYF. The CDR3 DNA is TGTGCCAGCAGTTATGGGATAGGCAGCCCCTACGAGCAGTACTTC. The whole variable domain, filled in from reference TRBV28 and TRBJ2-7, reads DVKVTQSSRYLVKRTGEKVFLECVQDMDHENMFWYRQDPGLGLRLIYFSYDVKMKEKGDIPEGYSVSREKKERFSLILESASTNQTSMYLCASSYGIGSPYEQYFGPGTRLTVT.

The rearrangement links TRBV12-3 or TRBV12-4 to TRBJ1-4, with a possible D match to TRBD1 (5 bases). V lost 6 bases and J 2 bases, leaving 10 bases between the germline ends. The CDR3 is made up of 14 amino acids. As DNA, the CDR3 is TGTGCCAGCAGCTCCTGGGGGACTAATGAAAAACTGTTTTTT. It codes for CASSSWGTNEKLFF.

A few counts support this clonotype. The rearrangement joins TRBV20-1 to TRBJ2-1, with a tentative D call TRBD2 (7 bases). The germline CDR1 and CDR2 sequences are DFQATT and SNEGSKA (reference sequence). Trimming pared 1 base from V and 6 bases from J, leaving 13 bases between. The CDR3 consists of 14 residues. The CDR3 DNA is TGCAGTGCTAGAGTAGGGGGGAGGGTCAATGAGCAGTTCTTC. Its protein product is CSARVGGRVNEQFF.

This clonotype turned up a few times. Relative to the germline gene, one junction end is altered; a read error may explain this. The chain combines TRBV7-2 with TRBJ1-6; 9 positions match TRBD1. Per the germline V gene, CDR1 is SGHTA and CDR2 is FQGNSA. The CDR3 is made up of 15 amino acids. CDR3 sequence: CASSYGDRVGSLLHF. DNA for the CDR3: TGTGCCAGCAGCTACGGGGACAGGGTGGGTTCACTCCTCCACTTT.

V and J are TRBV6-4 and TRBJ2-7, with D uncertain. V was shortened by 6 bases and J by 6 bases, with 21 bases between the two germline ends. The CDR3 is 15 residues long. CDR1 and CDR2 from the germline V gene are MRHNA and SNTAGT. The CDR3 bases are TGTGCCAGCAGCCGCCGATCCCCCACGGTCTGCGAGCAGTACTTC. This translates into CASSRRSPTVCEQYF.

This clonotype has ten or more counts. J is TRBJ1-6 and V is TRBV5-1; D is possibly TRBD1 (6 bases). There are 15 residues in the CDR3. Germline lookup yields CDR1 SGHRS and CDR2 YFSETQ. V was trimmed by 0 bases and J by 10 bases, leaving 14 bases between them. Here the CDR3 reads CASSLDRAAGSPLHF. In nucleotides, the CDR3 is TGCGCCAGCAGCTTGGACAGGGCCGCGGGGTCACCCCTCCACTTT.

This CDR3 reads CASSVDRTSGTQYF. CDR3 DNA: TGTGCCAGCAGCGTAGACAGGACTAGCGGTACGCAGTATTTT. This chain joins TRBV9 and TRBJ2-3, with 10 bases aligning to TRBD2. The CDR3 is 14 residues long. Trimming removed 0 bases from V and 8 bases from J; junction bases left unmatched: 3. Germline CDR1 is SGDLS and CDR2 is YYNGEE.

This clonotype came up a few times. The chain couples TRBV20-1 to TRBJ2-5; D possibly uses TRBD1 or TRBD2 (5 bases each). The germline CDR1 and CDR2 sequences are DFQATT and SNEGSKA (reference sequence). This CDR3 is 14 amino acids long. Trimming cost V 3 bases and J 4 bases, with 15 bases left between them. In nucleotides, the CDR3 is TGCAGTGCTAGTGCCCCGGGGCGGTCAGAGACCCAGTACTTC. This encodes CSASAPGRSETQYF.

The sample holds many counts of this clonotype. V and J are TRBV5-6 and TRBJ2-3; possible D gene TRBD2, 7 bases. The V end lost 8 bases, the J end lost 4 bases, and 20 bases lay between the germline ends. In germline, CDR1 is SGHDT, CDR2 YYEEEE. The CDR3 runs 15 residues. The CDR3 region is CASMGGPQAPDTQYF. The CDR3 DNA is TGTGCCAGTATGGGGGGGCCCCAGGCGCCAGATACGCAGTATTTT.

This clonotype was observed a handful of times. The chain employs TRBV6-6 and TRBJ1-5, with D hard to call. This CDR3 is built from 13 residues. V lost 11 bases and J 0 bases, leaving 11 bases between the germline ends. CDR1 MNHNY and CDR2 SVGAGI come from the germline V gene (reference sequence). The CDR3 nucleotides are TGTGCCGGAGGGCGCATTAGCAATCAGCCCCAGCATTTT. Protein: CAGGRISNQPQHF.

The V and J genes are TRBV12-3 or TRBV12-4 and TRBJ1-1; D is perhaps TRBD1 (6 bases). This CDR3 comprises 14 residues. Trimming took 4 bases from V and 5 from J, leaving 14 bases between them. The CDR3 bases are TGTGCCAGCAGTTCGGGGGGGGCGCTAACTGAAGCTTTCTTT. It encodes CASSSGGALTEAFF.

The sample holds many counts of this clonotype. The chain employs TRBV5-1 and TRBJ2-7; D is unresolved. The CDR3 length is 16 residues. V gave up 1 base and J gave up 7 bases, with 21 bases separating them. Germline CDR1 SGHRS, CDR2 YFSETQ. CDR3 sequence: CASSLSVGSTSREQYF. The CDR3, as DNA: TGCGCCAGCAGCTTGTCGGTGGGGTCAACCTCACGGGAGCAGTACTTC. Using reference TRBV5-1 and TRBJ2-7 for the parts outside the CDR3, the full variable domain is KAGVTQTPRYLIKTRGQQVTLSCSPISGHRSVSWYQQTPGQGLQFLFEYFSETQRNKGNFPGRFSGRQFSNSRSEMNVSTLELGDSALYLCASSLSVGSTSREQYFGPGTRLTVT.

A few counts support this clonotype. The chain uses TRBV12-3 or TRBV12-4 and TRBJ2-2, with 9 bases fitting TRBD1. V gave up 3 bases and J gave up 1 base; unmatched junction bases: 9. The CDR3 sequence is 18 residues long. The CDR3 region is CASSFRRGTGKNTGELFF. DNA for the CDR3: TGTGCCAGCAGTTTTAGGAGAGGGACAGGGAAGAACACCGGGGAGCTGTTTTTT.

The genes are TRBV5-8 and TRBJ2-7; weak D call: TRBD1 (5 bases). Germline V gene lookup returns CDR1 SGHTS and CDR2 YDEGEE. The germline V and J ends were trimmed by 0 bases and 6 bases, with 13 bases remaining between them. This CDR3 has 14 residues. Here the CDR3 DNA reads TGTGCCAGCAGCTTGGGGGGCGTCGGGTCCGAGCAGTACTTC. This codes for CASSLGGVGSEQYF.